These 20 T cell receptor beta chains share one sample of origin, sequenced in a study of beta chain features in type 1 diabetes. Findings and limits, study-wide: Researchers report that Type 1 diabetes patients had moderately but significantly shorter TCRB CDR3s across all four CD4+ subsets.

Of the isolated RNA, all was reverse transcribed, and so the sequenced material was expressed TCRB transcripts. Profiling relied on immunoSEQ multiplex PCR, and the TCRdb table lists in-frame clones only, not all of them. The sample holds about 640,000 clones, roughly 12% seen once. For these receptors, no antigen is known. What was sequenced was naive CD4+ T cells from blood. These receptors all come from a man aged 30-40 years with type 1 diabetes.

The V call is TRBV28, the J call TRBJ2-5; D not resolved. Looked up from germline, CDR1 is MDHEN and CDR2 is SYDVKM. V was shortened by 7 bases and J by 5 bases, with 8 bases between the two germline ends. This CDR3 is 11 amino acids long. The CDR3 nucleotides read TGTGCCAGCATCTTAAGGGAGACCCAGTACTTC. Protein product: CASILRETQYF.

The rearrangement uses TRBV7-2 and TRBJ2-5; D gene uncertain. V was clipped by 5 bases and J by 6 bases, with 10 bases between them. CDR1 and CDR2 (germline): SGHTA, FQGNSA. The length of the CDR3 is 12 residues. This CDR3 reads CASSLESKTQYF. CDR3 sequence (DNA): TGTGCCAGCAGCCTAGAATCAAAGACCCAGTACTTC.

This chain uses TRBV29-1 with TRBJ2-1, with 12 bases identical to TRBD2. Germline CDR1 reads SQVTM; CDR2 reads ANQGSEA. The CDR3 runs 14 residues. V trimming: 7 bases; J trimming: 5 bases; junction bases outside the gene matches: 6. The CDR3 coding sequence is TGCAGCGCGCACCGGACTAGCGGGGACAATGAGCAGTTCTTC. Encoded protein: CSAHRTSGDNEQFF.

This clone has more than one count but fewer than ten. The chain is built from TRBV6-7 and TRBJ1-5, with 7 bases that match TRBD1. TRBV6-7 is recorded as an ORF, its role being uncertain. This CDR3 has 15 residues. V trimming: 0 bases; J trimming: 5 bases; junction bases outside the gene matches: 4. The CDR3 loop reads CASSYSKGGYQPQHF. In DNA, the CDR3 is TGTGCCAGCAGTTACTCAAAAGGGGGCTATCAGCCCCAGCATTTT.

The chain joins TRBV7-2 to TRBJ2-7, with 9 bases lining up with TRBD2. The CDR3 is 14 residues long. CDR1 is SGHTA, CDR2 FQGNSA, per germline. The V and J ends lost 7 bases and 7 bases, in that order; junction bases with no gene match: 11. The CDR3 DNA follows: TGTGCCAGCACCCCGGGCGGGGGGGCTTGGGAGCAGTACTTC. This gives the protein CASTPGGGAWEQYF. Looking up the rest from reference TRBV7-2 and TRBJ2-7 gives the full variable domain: GAGVSQSPSNKVTEKGKDVELRCDPISGHTALYWYRQSLGQGLEFLIYFQGNSAPDKSGLPSDRFSAERTGGSVSTLTIQRTQQEDSAVYLCASTPGGGAWEQYFGPGTRLTVT.

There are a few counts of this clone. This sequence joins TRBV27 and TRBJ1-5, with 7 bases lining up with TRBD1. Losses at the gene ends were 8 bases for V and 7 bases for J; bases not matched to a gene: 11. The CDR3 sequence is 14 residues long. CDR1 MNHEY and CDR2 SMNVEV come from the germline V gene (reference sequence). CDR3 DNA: TGTGCCAGCGGAGGGGGCCAGGTTCACCAGCCCCAGCATTTT. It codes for CASGGGQVHQPQHF.

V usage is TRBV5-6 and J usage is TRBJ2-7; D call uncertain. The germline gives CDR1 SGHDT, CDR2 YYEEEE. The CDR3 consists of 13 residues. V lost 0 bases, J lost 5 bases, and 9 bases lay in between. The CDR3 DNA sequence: TGTGCCAGCAGCTTGGTTGGTAGAAACGAGCAGTACTTC. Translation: CASSLVGRNEQYF.

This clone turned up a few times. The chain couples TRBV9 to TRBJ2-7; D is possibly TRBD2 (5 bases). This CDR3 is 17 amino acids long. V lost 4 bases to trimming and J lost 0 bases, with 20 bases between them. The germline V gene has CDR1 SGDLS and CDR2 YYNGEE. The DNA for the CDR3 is TGTGCCAGCAGCCCCCAAGGTCGGAGCGGATTCTCCTACGAGCAGTACTTC. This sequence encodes CASSPQGRSGFSYEQYF.

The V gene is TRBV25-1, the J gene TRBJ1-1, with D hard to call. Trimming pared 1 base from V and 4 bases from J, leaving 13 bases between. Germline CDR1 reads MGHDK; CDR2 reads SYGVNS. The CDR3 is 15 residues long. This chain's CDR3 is CASSESNYGVTEAFF. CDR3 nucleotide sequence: TGTGCCAGCAGTGAATCAAACTACGGGGTCACTGAAGCTTTCTTT.

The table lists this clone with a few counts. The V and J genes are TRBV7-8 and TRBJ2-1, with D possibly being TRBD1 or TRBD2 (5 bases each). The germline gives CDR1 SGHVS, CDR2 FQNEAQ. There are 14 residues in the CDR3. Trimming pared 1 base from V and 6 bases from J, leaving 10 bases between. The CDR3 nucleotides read TGTGCCAGCAGCTTAGGAGGGGCAGGCAATGAGCAGTTCTTC. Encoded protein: CASSLGGAGNEQFF.

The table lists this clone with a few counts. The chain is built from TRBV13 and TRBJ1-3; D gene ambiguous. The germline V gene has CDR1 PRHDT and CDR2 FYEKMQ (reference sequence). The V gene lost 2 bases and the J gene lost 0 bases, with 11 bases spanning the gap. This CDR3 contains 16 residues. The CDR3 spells CASSLTRRSSGNTIYF. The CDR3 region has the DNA TGTGCCAGCAGCTTAACTCGCCGATCCTCTGGAAACACCATATATTTT.

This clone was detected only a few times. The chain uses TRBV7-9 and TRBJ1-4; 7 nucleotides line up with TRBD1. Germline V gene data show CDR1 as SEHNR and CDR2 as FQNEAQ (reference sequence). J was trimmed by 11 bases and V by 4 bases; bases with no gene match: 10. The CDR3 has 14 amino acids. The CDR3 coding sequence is TGTGCCAGCAGCTCCGGGACAGCGCTTGGGAAACTGTTTTTT. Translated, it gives CASSSGTALGKLFF.

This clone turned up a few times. CDR3 sequence reads: CASSEHLSGEPQHF. The CDR3 nucleotides read TGTGCCAGCAGTGAACACTTATCCGGGGAGCCCCAGCATTTT. The chain employs TRBV2 and TRBJ1-5; D remains unclear. This CDR3 comprises 14 residues. V lost 2 bases and J lost 8, with 13 bases in between. Germline V gives CDR1 SNHLY, CDR2 FYNNEI. The variable domain in full, with the rest retrieved from reference TRBV2 and TRBJ1-5, is EPEVTQTPSHQVTQMGQEVILRCVPISNHLYFYWYRQILGQKVEFLVSFYNNEISEKSEIFDDQFSVERPDGSNFTLKIRSTKLEDSAMYFCASSEHLSGEPQHFGDGTRLSIL.

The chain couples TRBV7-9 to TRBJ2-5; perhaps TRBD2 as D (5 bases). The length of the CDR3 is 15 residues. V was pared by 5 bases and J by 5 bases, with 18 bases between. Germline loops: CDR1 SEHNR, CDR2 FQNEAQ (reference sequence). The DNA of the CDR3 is TGTGCCAGCAGCCAACGGGGAAACGAGGTCGAGACCCAGTACTTC. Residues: CASSQRGNEVETQYF.

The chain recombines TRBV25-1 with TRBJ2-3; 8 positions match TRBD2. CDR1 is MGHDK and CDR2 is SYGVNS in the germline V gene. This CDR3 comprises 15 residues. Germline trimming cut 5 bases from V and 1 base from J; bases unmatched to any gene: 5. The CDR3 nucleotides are TGTGCCAGCAGTTACGAGCGGGGGCGCACAGATACGCAGTATTTT. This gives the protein CASSYERGRTDTQYF. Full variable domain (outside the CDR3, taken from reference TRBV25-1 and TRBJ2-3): EADIYQTPRYLVIGTGKKITLECSQTMGHDKMYWYQQDPGMELHLIHYSYGVNSTEKGDLSSESTVSRIRTEHFPLTLESARPSHTSQYLCASSYERGRTDTQYFGPGTRLTVL.

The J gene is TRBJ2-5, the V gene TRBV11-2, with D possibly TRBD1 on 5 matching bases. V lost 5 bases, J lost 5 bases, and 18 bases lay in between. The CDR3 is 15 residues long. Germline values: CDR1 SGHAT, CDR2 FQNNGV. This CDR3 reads CASSPLWGRSETQYF. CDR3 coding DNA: TGTGCCAGCAGCCCTCTGTGGGGCAGGTCGGAGACCCAGTACTTC.

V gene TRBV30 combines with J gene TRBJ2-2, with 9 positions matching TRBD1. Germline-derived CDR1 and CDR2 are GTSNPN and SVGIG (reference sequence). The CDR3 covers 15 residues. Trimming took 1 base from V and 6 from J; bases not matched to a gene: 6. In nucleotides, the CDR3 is TGTGCCTGGAGTGACGGGACAGGGATAGCCGGGGAGCTGTTTTTT. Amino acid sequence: CAWSDGTGIAGELFF.

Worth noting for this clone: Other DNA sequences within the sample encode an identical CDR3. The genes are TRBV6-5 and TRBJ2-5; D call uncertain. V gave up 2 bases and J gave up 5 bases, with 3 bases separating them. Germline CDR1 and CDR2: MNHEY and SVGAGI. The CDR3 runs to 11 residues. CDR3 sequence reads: CASSYGETQYF. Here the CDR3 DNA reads TGTGCCAGCAGTTACGGCGAGACCCAGTACTTC.

For the CDR3, the DNA is TGCGCCAGCAGCCCTACGTGGGGCACAGATACGCAGTATTTT. This gives the protein CASSPTWGTDTQYF. The chain is built from TRBV5-1 and TRBJ2-3; D remains unclear. Germline V gives CDR1 SGHRS, CDR2 YFSETQ. The CDR3 spans 14 residues. V was pared by 4 bases and J by 1 base, with 10 bases between.

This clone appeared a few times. The CDR3 sequence is CASSPRTGREYGYTF. The CDR3 bases are TGTGCCAGCAGCCCTCGGACGGGTAGAGAGTACGGCTACACCTTC. The chain joins TRBV14 to TRBJ1-2; D uncertain. The CDR3 runs 15 residues. The V end lost 4 bases, the J end lost 8 bases, and 20 bases lay between the germline ends. Germline V CDR1 and CDR2: SGHDN, FVKESK. The full variable domain, its missing parts supplied by reference TRBV14 and TRBJ1-2, is EAGVTQFPSHSVIEKGQTVTLRCDPISGHDNLYWYRRVMGKEIKFLLHFVKESKQDESGMPNNRFLAERTGGTYSTLKVQPAELEDSGVYFCASSPRTGREYGYTFGSGTRLTVV.